One sample yielded the 5 T cell receptor beta chains listed below, sequenced in a study of blood T cells in healthy people across ages. Through a sample-barcoded 5' primer and a J-beta primer mix, a second PCR was run for about 7 to 12 cycles. TCRdb processed the 5' RACE reads anew with MiXCR; each CDR3 protein has one entry. The profile covers about 680,000 distinct CDR3 sequences, with more than 40% appearing a single time and roughly 30% taken by the ten largest. The sequenced sample consisted of blood. Receptors originate from a woman aged 55-69 years in good health.

The rearrangement uses TRBV19 and TRBJ2-7, with 8 bases matching TRBD2. Germline CDR1 and CDR2: LNHDA and SQIVND (reference sequence). V dropped 5 bases and J dropped 6; count of bases not matched to a gene: 6. This CDR3 has 13 amino acids. The DNA for the CDR3 is TGTGCCAGTAGTGCCAGACTAGCGCGCGAGCAGTACTTC. Its protein is CASSARLAREQYF.

The chain couples TRBV7-2 to TRBJ2-5, with 11 positions matching TRBD2. Germline CDR1 and CDR2: SGHTA and FQGNSA. Trimming removed 7 bases from V and 3 bases from J; junction bases left unmatched: 4. CDR3 length: 14 amino acids. The DNA for the CDR3 is TGTGCCAGCATACGGGGACTAGCGGAAGAGACCCAGTACTTC. Protein: CASIRGLAEETQYF. Looking up the rest from reference TRBV7-2 and TRBJ2-5 gives the full variable domain: GAGVSQSPSNKVTEKGKDVELRCDPISGHTALYWYRQSLGQGLEFLIYFQGNSAPDKSGLPSDRFSAERTGGSVSTLTIQRTQQEDSAVYLCASIRGLAEETQYFGPGTRLLVL.

With regard to this clonotype: At one boundary the junction diverges from the germline segment, which might be a read error. The chain couples TRBV4-1 to TRBJ2-4, with 12 nucleotides matching TRBD1. The J call is uncertain, as TRBJ2-7 better fits the DNA end. This CDR3 comprises 15 residues. CDR1 and CDR2 (germline): MGHRA, YSYEKL. The CDR3 region has the DNA TGCGCCAGCAGCAAAGACGGGACAGGGGGCGACGAGCAGTACTTC. Translated: CASSKDGTGGDEQYF.

For this clonotype: A much bigger clone sits one base away, suggesting this may be a read error. The chain links TRBV7-9 to TRBJ2-1; D possibly corresponds to TRBD1 (6 bases). The tail of the sequence fits TRBJ2-7 better, so the J call may be wrong. From germline, CDR1 is SEHNR and CDR2 FQNEAQ (reference sequence). The CDR3 has 12 amino acids. The CDR3 loop reads CTSSQGSYEQYF. The CDR3 DNA reads as TGTACCAGCAGCCAGGGGTCCTACGAGCAGTACTTC.

This clonotype has just a few counts. This chain uses TRBV7-2 with TRBJ2-1, with D possibly called TRBD1 or TRBD2 (5 bases each). This CDR3 contains 13 residues. CDR1 and CDR2 from the germline V gene are SGHTA and FQGNSA. Deletions cut 4 bases from V and 12 bases from J, with 16 bases between. CDR3 coding DNA: TGTGCCAGCAGCTCCCCTCCGGGGCCACGGCAGTTCTTC. Encoded protein: CASSSPPGPRQFF.